This entry concerns a single TCR beta chain. In the original workflow: The assay estimated nucleated cells by amplifying reference gene primers. Measured with immunoSEQ multiplex PCR; TCRdb has only the in-frame clones, and not every one. That table supplies the V and J calls and clone size; D and trimming were determined from the DNA. This table has more than 65,000 clones, approximately 89% appearing once. These data belong to a study of blood T cell repertoires in COVID-19. The overall study: The samples span acute and convalescent COVID-19 from the United States, Italy and Spain.

V lost 4 bases to trimming and J lost 4 bases; unmatched junction nucleotides: 22. This CDR3 has 21 residues. The germline CDR1 and CDR2 sequences are LNHDA and SQIVND (reference sequence). This clonotype originated in a man older than 75 with acute or convalescent COVID-19. What was sequenced was peripheral blood. V gene TRBV19 combines with J gene TRBJ1-1, with 12 bases lining up with TRBD1. CDR3 coding DNA: TGTGCCAGTAGTACATACCTCTATCTGGGACAGGGGGCAGAGGGGGGCACTGAAGCTTTCTTT. Its protein is CASSTYLYLGQGAEGGTEAFF.